This T cell receptor beta chain derives from a study of CD8 T cells in Susac syndrome. This CDR3 is built from 16 residues. Deletions cut 4 bases from V and 3 bases from J, with 15 bases between. Germline assignment: CDR1 PRHDT and CDR2 FYEKMQ (reference sequence). An input of roughly 0.5 to 1 ug of RNA was subjected to reverse transcription using random hexamers. Each CDR3 protein gets one entry after TCRdb re-called the immunoSEQ multiplex PCR reads with MiXCR. The sample consists of about 50,000 distinct CDR3 sequences, 93% of them appearing once. V is TRBV13 and J is TRBJ2-2, with D possibly matching TRBD2 (6 bases). Sequenced input: CD8+ T cells from PBMCs. The clonotype was recovered from a human donor with multiple sclerosis. The CDR3: CASSSHWASDTGELFF. CDR3 DNA sequence: TGTGCCAGCAGCTCCCACTGGGCTAGCGACACCGGGGAGCTGTTTTTT.